Sequencing of this T cell receptor beta chain was carried out in a study of T cells after yellow fever vaccination. V was cut by 10 bases and J by 1 base, with 8 bases left in between. Germline CDR1 is MNHNY and CDR2 is SVGAGI (reference sequence). This CDR3 has 11 amino acids. The study made its TCR cDNA through 5'RACE template switching. That step introduced a universal primer site along with UMIs. TCRdb used MiXCR to reprocess the 5' RACE reads, holding one entry per CDR3 protein. The sample yields about 350,000 distinct CDR3 sequences, roughly 8.3% seen once. This clonotype occurred a few times. Its target is not known. Whole-study results and caveats: Abundant clonotypes from the bulk population could contaminate FACS-sorted repertoires. After the booster, around 95% of CD4 and approximately 90% of CD8 primary-response clones were re-detected.

The rearrangement links TRBV6-6 to TRBJ2-7; no clear D. Source: PBMCs, taken approximately 47 days after the first yellow fever vaccination. The TCR comes from a man aged 18 to 35 who received the YFV17D yellow fever vaccine. CDR3 in amino acids: CATTISYEQYF. CDR3 coding DNA: TGTGCCACGACAATTTCCTACGAGCAGTACTTC.